These 18 T cell receptor beta chains originate from one sample sequenced in a study of blood T cell repertoires in COVID-19. TCRdb's table, derived via immunoSEQ multiplex PCR, lists solely in-frame clones and lacks some. Found here are 380,000 or so clones, approximately 87% of them singletons; the top ten hold around 0.95%. Sequenced material: PBMCs or T cells enriched from blood (not recorded which). All receptors come from a woman aged 25 to 39 with acute COVID-19.

The rearrangement links TRBV5-1 to TRBJ2-3; 8 nucleotides line up with TRBD1. CDR3 length: 16 residues. Germline CDR1 SGHRS, CDR2 YFSETQ. J was trimmed by 2 bases and V by 4 bases; bases with no gene match: 9. CDR3 nucleotides: TGCGCCAGCAGCACCCCTGGGACAGGAGACACAGATACGCAGTATTTT. This sequence encodes CASSTPGTGDTDTQYF.

V usage is TRBV28 and J usage is TRBJ1-1, with D hard to call. The CDR3 is made up of 12 amino acids. Germline CDR1 reads MDHEN; CDR2 reads SYDVKM. V lost 3 bases, J lost 3 bases, and 5 bases lay in between. CDR3 protein: CASSFPDTEAFF. The CDR3 nucleotides are TGTGCCAGCAGTTTCCCGGACACTGAAGCTTTCTTT.

This clone has only a few counts. The chain uses TRBV2 and TRBJ2-7; maybe TRBD2 (6 bases). V was clipped by 10 bases and J by 1 base, with 17 bases between them. The V gene's germline CDR1 is SNHLY and CDR2 FYNNEI. The CDR3 consists of 14 residues. CDR3 sequence (DNA): TGTGCCACAAAGCGGGTGACAGCTTCCTACGAGCAGTACTTC. It codes for CATKRVTASYEQYF.

The J gene is TRBJ1-2, the V gene TRBV27, with 11 bases fitting TRBD1. Germline trimming cut 6 bases from V and 0 bases from J; bases unmatched to any gene: 9. The CDR3 is made up of 17 amino acids. Germline loops: CDR1 MNHEY, CDR2 SMNVEV (reference sequence). CDR3 sequence (DNA): TGTGCCAGCAGCGGACCGGGACAGGGGGGAACTAACTATGGCTACACCTTC. Translating it yields CASSGPGQGGTNYGYTF.

The genes are TRBV5-4 and TRBJ2-7; 9 bases are a match to TRBD1. This CDR3 spans 15 amino acids. Germline V gene data show CDR1 as SGHNT and CDR2 as YYREEE (reference sequence). Unmatched junction bases numbered 5, after V lost 4 bases and J lost 0 bases. CDR3 in amino acids: CASSPGQGNSYEQYF. The CDR3 region has the DNA TGTGCCAGCAGCCCGGGACAGGGTAACTCCTACGAGCAGTACTTC.

The chain links TRBV4-1 to TRBJ2-2, with TRBD1 matching over 7 bases. The CDR3 runs to 18 residues. The V segment lost 2 bases and the J segment 7 bases; nucleotides outside the gene matches: 16. From germline, CDR1 is MGHRA and CDR2 YSYEKL. CDR3 loop: CASSQLSIGQVGVGELFF. CDR3 DNA sequence: TGCGCCAGCAGCCAATTGTCGATCGGACAGGTCGGGGTCGGGGAGCTGTTTTTT.

J is TRBJ2-5 and V is TRBV24-1; the match to TRBD2 covers 7 bases. The germline V gene has CDR1 KGHDR and CDR2 SFDVKD. The CDR3 spans 17 residues. The J segment lost 3 bases and the V segment lost 1 base, leaving 10 bases of the junction unmatched. The CDR3 nucleotides are TGTGCCACCAGTGATTTCGGGACGGGGGGTACCAAAGAGACCCAGTACTTC. Protein product: CATSDFGTGGTKETQYF.

The chain links TRBV27 to TRBJ2-1; D is unclear. The CDR3 extends over 15 amino acids. Germline CDR1 and CDR2: MNHEY and SMNVEV (reference sequence). Trimming stripped 5 bases from V and 1 base from J, with 12 bases between. The DNA for the CDR3 is TGTGCCAGCAGTACCTTGTCCAGTTCCTACAATGAGCAGTTCTTC. Its protein product is CASSTLSSSYNEQFF.

V is TRBV19 and J is TRBJ1-1, with 8 bases that match TRBD1. There are 15 residues in the CDR3. J was trimmed by 4 bases and V by 5 bases; bases with no gene match: 9. The germline CDR1 and CDR2 sequences are LNHDA and SQIVND (reference sequence). This CDR3 reads CASSARTGSGTEAFF. The CDR3 nucleotides are TGTGCCAGTAGTGCCCGGACAGGGTCGGGCACTGAAGCTTTCTTT.

This clone was recorded only once. The chain is built from TRBV7-2 and TRBJ1-5; a possible D gene is TRBD1 (6 bases). There are 15 residues in the CDR3. Germline-derived CDR1 and CDR2 are SGHTA and FQGNSA. The V end lost 5 bases, the J end lost 7 bases, and 18 bases lay between the germline ends. The DNA for the CDR3 is TGTGCCAGCAGCCTGATTTCTCGGGGGGGCCAGCCCCAGCATTTT. Translation gives CASSLISRGGQPQHF.

This clone was observed once. This rearrangement joins TRBV18 to TRBJ2-7; TRBD1 agrees at 7 bases. The germline V gene encodes CDR1 KGHSH and CDR2 LQKENI. With 8 bases clipped from V and 1 base from J, the junction kept 8 bases outside the gene matches. The CDR3 has 14 amino acids. CDR3 sequence: CASTPWDRSYEQYF. Written as DNA, the CDR3 is TGTGCCAGCACCCCCTGGGACAGATCCTACGAGCAGTACTTC.

The chain recombines TRBV4-1 with TRBJ1-1; 11 nucleotides line up with TRBD1. Trimming took 4 bases from V and 0 from J; bases not matched to a gene: 10. The CDR3 sequence is 18 residues long. Per the germline V gene, CDR1 is MGHRA and CDR2 is YSYEKL. This CDR3 is CASSLSGTGGFMNTEAFF. The CDR3 nucleotides are TGCGCCAGCAGCCTTTCCGGGACAGGGGGATTTATGAACACTGAAGCTTTCTTT.

The chain combines TRBV7-9 with TRBJ1-4, with 11 bases lining up with TRBD1. The CDR3 runs 18 residues. Losses at the gene ends were 5 bases for V and 0 bases for J; bases not matched to a gene: 8. Germline assignment: CDR1 SEHNR and CDR2 FQNEAQ (reference sequence). The CDR3 DNA sequence: TGTGCCAGCAGCGCCGGGACAGGGGGGACATCAACTAATGAAAAACTGTTTTTT. This codes for CASSAGTGGTSTNEKLFF. The whole variable domain, filled in from reference TRBV7-9 and TRBJ1-4, reads DTGVSQNPRHKITKRGQNVTFRCDPISEHNRLYWYRQTLGQGPEFLTYFQNEAQLEKSRLLSDRFSAERPKGSFSTLEIQRTEQGDSAMYLCASSAGTGGTSTNEKLFFGSGTQLSVL.

J is TRBJ2-3 and V is TRBV18; D is unresolved. The CDR3 runs 13 residues. CDR1 and CDR2 (germline): KGHSH, LQKENI. V lost 3 bases, J lost 3 bases, and 7 bases lay in between. CDR3 protein: CASSPAGTDTQYF. The CDR3 DNA reads as TGTGCCAGCTCACCCGCCGGTACAGATACGCAGTATTTT.

This chain uses TRBV29-1 with TRBJ1-2; 10 nucleotides line up with TRBD1. J gave up 4 bases and V 6 bases, and 8 bases lay outside the gene matches. CDR1 and CDR2 from the germline V gene are SQVTM and ANQGSEA. The CDR3 runs 14 residues. The CDR3 is CSVLQWTGGYGYTF. For the CDR3, the DNA is TGCAGCGTCCTACAGTGGACAGGGGGCTATGGCTACACCTTC.

This chain links TRBV24-1 with TRBJ2-1; 9 positions agree with TRBD1. The CDR3 runs to 16 residues. Germline CDR1 KGHDR, CDR2 SFDVKD. Trimming took 4 bases from V and 0 from J; bases not matched to a gene: 3. CDR3 sequence: CATSDMTGGSYNEQFF. CDR3 coding DNA: TGTGCCACCAGTGACATGACAGGGGGCTCCTACAATGAGCAGTTCTTC.

The V and J genes are TRBV9 and TRBJ2-3; D might be TRBD2 (6 bases). CDR3 length: 15 amino acids. The germline gives CDR1 SGDLS, CDR2 YYNGEE. Between the trimmed V and J ends, which lost 3 bases and 5 bases, there was a span of 16 bases. CDR3 sequence: CASSEGRGGRDTQYF. CDR3 nucleotides: TGTGCCAGCAGCGAGGGTAGGGGAGGTAGAGATACGCAGTATTTT.

V gene TRBV6-5 combines with J gene TRBJ1-6; TRBD1 matches 7 bases. Germline CDR1 reads MNHEY; CDR2 reads SVGAGI. Germline trimming cut 8 bases from V and 3 bases from J; bases unmatched to any gene: 7. CDR3 length: 15 residues. CDR3 sequence reads: CASAWDSFYNSPLHF. CDR3 coding DNA: TGTGCCAGCGCTTGGGACAGTTTCTATAATTCACCCCTCCACTTT.